The rows below give T cell receptor beta chains drawn from one sample of a study of T cells in Graves' hyperthyroidism and ophthalmopathy. From the multiplex PCR reads, TCRdb called clonotypes with MiXCR, one entry per CDR3 protein. This table has about 570,000 distinct CDR3 sequences, about 45% appearing once. Sequences were obtained from peripheral blood or thyroid tissue (not recorded which). The source is an adult woman with Graves' disease, either hyperthyroidism or ophthalmopathy (not recorded which). CDR3s include the opening cysteine and the closing phenylalanine or tryptophan. A D gene is named only where the DNA matches it firmly. Clone size appears in some rows only: once, few, many, or a class for an expanded clone.

CDR3nt,CDR3aa,abundance,d_gene,v_gene,j_gene
TGCGCCAGCAGCCGAGGGAGCCGGACTGCCTCCTACGAGCAGTACTTC,CASSRGSRTASYEQYF,many,NA,TRBV4-1,TRBJ2-7
TGCGCCAGCAGCTTGGAACCGATCTCTGGAAACACCATATATTTT,CASSLEPISGNTIYF,NA,NA,TRBV5-1,TRBJ1-3
TGTGCCAGCAGAACCGGGACAGTGGCTTCCACTTACCCTGAAGCTTTCTTT,CASRTGTVASTYPEAFF,once,TRBD1,TRBV7-9,TRBJ1-1
TGTGCCACCAGCCTAGCCCTTAGCGGGAGCTACGAGCAGTACTTC,CATSLALSGSYEQYF,many,TRBD2,TRBV15,TRBJ2-7
TGTGCCAGCAGCCAACTCTTCCTAGCGGGAGTTACCGGGGAGCTGTTTTTT,CASSQLFLAGVTGELFF,NA,TRBD2,TRBV3-1,TRBJ2-2
TGTGCCAGTAGGGACTTTACCGGGACTCCTAAGCCCCAGCATTTT,CASRDFTGTPKPQHF,many,NA,TRBV19,TRBJ1-5
TGTGCCAGCAGGGGGGGGTTAGAGACCCAGTACTTC,CASRGGLETQYF,many,TRBD2,TRBV27,TRBJ2-5
TGTGCCACCAGCCGAGCCAATATGGGCTACGAGCAGTACTTC,CATSRANMGYEQYF,many,NA,TRBV15,TRBJ2-7
TGCAGTGTTGGTTGGGGTGGCTACACCTTC,CSVGWGGYTF,NA,NA,TRBV20-1,TRBJ1-2
TGCAGTGCTACAGCCGGGACACCGTCTGGAAACACCTTC,CSATAGTPSGNTF,NA,NA,TRBV20-1,TRBJ1-2
TGTGCCAGCAGCCCCTATAGCTTGAGGTACACCGGGGAGCTGTTTTTT,CASSPYSLRYTGELFF,NA,NA,TRBV25-1,TRBJ2-2
TGTGCCAGCAGTTACTCGTCTCTAGATCGATCCTACGAGCAGTACTTC,CASSYSSLDRSYEQYF,few,NA,TRBV28,TRBJ2-7
TGCAGTGCCGTAATAGCGGGAGAAACTGCTGGGGCCAACGTCCTGACTTTC,CSAVIAGETAGANVLTF,many,TRBD2,TRBV20-1,TRBJ2-6
TGTGCCAGCAGTGAACAGGGATTTAATGGCTACACCTTC,CASSEQGFNGYTF,NA,NA,TRBV2,TRBJ1-2
TGTGCCAGCAGCGATGGGGGGGGTATGAACACCATATATTTT,CASSDGGGMNTIYF,NA,NA,TRBV9,TRBJ1-3
TGTGCCACCAGCAGAGGGACCGGGACAGGGGGTTGGACTGAAGCTTTCTTT,CATSRGTGTGGWTEAFF,NA,TRBD1,TRBV15,TRBJ1-1
TGTGCCAGCAGCTTTGAGGGGTTCTATGGCTACACCTTC,CASSFEGFYGYTF,NA,NA,TRBV7-3,TRBJ1-2
TGCGCCAGCAGCTTTGGACAGGTGAACACTGAAGCTTTCTTT,CASSFGQVNTEAFF,NA,TRBD1,TRBV7-9,TRBJ1-1
TGTGCCAGCAGGACAGACCGGGATTACACTGAAGCTTTCTTT,CASRTDRDYTEAFF,few,NA,TRBV2,TRBJ1-1
TGCAGCGTTCGGCACAGGGGGCTTTCCGAGCAGTACTTC,CSVRHRGLSEQYF,NA,TRBD1,TRBV29-1,TRBJ2-7
TGTGCCATCAGTGGGGGGGCAGAAGAGACCCAGTACTTC,CAISGGAEETQYF,NA,NA,TRBV10-3,TRBJ2-5
TGTGCCAGCAGCTTAGCGGACAGGGGGGATCAGCCCCAGCATTTT,CASSLADRGDQPQHF,many,TRBD1,TRBV7-8,TRBJ1-5